The present TCR beta chain was sequenced within a study of T cells in Graves' hyperthyroidism and ophthalmopathy. Overall study findings and caveats: The model's output predicted ophthalmopathy at a median of roughly 6.9 months prior to onset.

The CDR3 totals 14 residues. Germline loops: CDR1 KGHDR, CDR2 SFDVKD. Trimming took 7 bases from V and 2 from J, leaving 10 bases between them. The TCR beta CDR3 regions underwent amplification using RNA transcripts as the source. With the HTBI primer set, the TCR CDR3 went through a first round of RT-PCR. Each CDR3 protein gets one entry after TCRdb re-called the multiplex PCR reads with MiXCR. Of under 400,000 distinct CDR3 sequences in the sample, 20% to 25% were seen once. This clonotype was picked up a small number of times. The antigen remains undetermined. Patients were excluded because of uncontrolled infection, other autoimmune disease, pregnancy or lactation. Diagnostic decisions used clinical symptoms, serum thyroxine and TRAb, thyroid ultrasound and orbital computed tomography. Out of over 9 ml of fresh peripheral blood came the PBMCs.

Sequenced: blood. The TCR sequence derives from a woman aged 45 to 65 with Graves' hyperthyroidism. The chain carries TRBV24-1 and TRBJ2-2; D is ambiguous. CDR3 sequence reads: CATSRGLNTGELFF. The CDR3 DNA reads TGTGCCACCAGCCGTGGGCTTAACACCGGGGAGCTGTTTTTT.